Presented here are 15 T cell receptor beta chains from one specimen sequenced in a study of cytomegalovirus exposure and HLA in healthy donors. The protocol was immunoSEQ multiplex PCR, while the TCRdb copy is restricted to in-frame clones and leaves out a portion. This table holds about 180,000 clones, 87% found once. Sequencing was performed on PBMCs. These TCRs come from a woman aged 25 to 39 in good health and CMV-seronegative.

This clone came up once. This chain connects TRBV18 to TRBJ2-4; a weak D match, TRBD2 (6 bases). V was shortened by 3 bases and J by 7 bases, with 10 bases between the two germline ends. The CDR3 covers 13 residues. Germline CDR1 reads KGHSH; CDR2 reads LQKENI. The chain's CDR3 is CASSPGGLNIQYF. The DNA of the CDR3 is TGTGCCAGCTCACCTGGGGGGTTGAACATTCAGTACTTC.

This clone has just one count. This CDR3 reads CASSHPWGQGYSYEQYF. DNA of the CDR3: TGCGCCAGCAGCCACCCGTGGGGACAGGGGTACTCCTACGAGCAGTACTTC. The J gene is TRBJ2-7, the V gene TRBV4-1, with 10 positions matching TRBD1. Germline V gene sequence: CDR1 MGHRA, CDR2 YSYEKL. The CDR3 runs 17 residues. After removal of 3 bases from V and 0 bases from J, the junction contained 8 bases not matched to a gene.

J is TRBJ2-3 and V is TRBV5-6; possibly TRBD2 for D (6 bases). CDR1 is SGHDT and CDR2 is YYEEEE in the germline V gene. V lost 0 bases to trimming and J lost 10 bases, with 18 bases between them. CDR3 size: 15 residues. The CDR3 region has the DNA TGTGCCAGCAGCTTGGCCCCTGCGGGGTCCGAAGCGCAGTATTTT. This encodes CASSLAPAGSEAQYF.

The rearrangement links TRBV5-5 to TRBJ2-7; a possible D gene is TRBD1 (6 bases). Trimming stripped 6 bases from V and 2 bases from J, with 9 bases between. Germline V CDR1 and CDR2: SGHKS, YYEKEE (reference sequence). This CDR3 region has 12 residues. The CDR3, as DNA: TGTGCCAGCACTGGACAGACCTACGAGCAGTACTTC. It translates to CASTGQTYEQYF.

The chain joins TRBV7-9 to TRBJ1-3, with TRBD1 matching 7 bases. Per germline, CDR1 SEHNR and CDR2 FQNEAQ (reference sequence). The ends lost 3 bases at V and 2 bases at J; junction bases unmatched: 1. CDR3 length: 14 amino acids. CDR3 in amino acids: CASSLGQPGNTIYF. The CDR3 nucleotides are TGTGCCAGCAGCTTGGGACAGCCTGGAAACACCATATATTTT.

The chain combines TRBV18 with TRBJ2-3; TRBD1 aligns across 8 bases. The CDR3 spans 15 residues. Losses at the gene ends were 4 bases for V and 2 bases for J; bases not matched to a gene: 5. Germline assignment: CDR1 KGHSH and CDR2 LQKENI. The CDR3 nucleotides are TGTGCCAGCTCACACGACAGGGGTAACACAGATACGCAGTATTTT. It is translated as CASSHDRGNTDTQYF.

The chain links TRBV7-8 to TRBJ2-7; TRBD2 aligns across 12 bases. Germline loops: CDR1 SGHVS, CDR2 FQNEAQ. The CDR3 is 15 amino acids. V shed 5 bases, J shed 1 base, and the junction held 3 bases outside the gene matches. The CDR3 DNA sequence: TGTGCCAGCAGCCCGACTAGCGGGGGTTCCTACGAGCAGTACTTC. It translates to CASSPTSGGSYEQYF.

The V and J genes are TRBV6-1 and TRBJ2-3, with 9 bases identical to TRBD2. Germline V gene sequence: CDR1 MNHNS, CDR2 SASEGT. Trimming took 8 bases from V and 5 from J; bases not matched to a gene: 2. The CDR3 extends over 12 amino acids. The CDR3 protein is CASAGGLDTQYF. DNA of the CDR3: TGTGCCAGCGCGGGGGGGCTAGATACGCAGTATTTT.

The DNA of the CDR3 is TGTGCCAGCAGTCCCGGGACTAGCGGGGGGCTTTTCTACGAGCAGTACTTC. Translating gives CASSPGTSGGLFYEQYF. The chain recombines TRBV2 with TRBJ2-7, with 15 bases fitting TRBD2. V lost 5 bases to trimming and J lost 3 bases; unmatched junction nucleotides: 8. The CDR3 runs to 17 residues. Per the germline V gene, CDR1 is SNHLY and CDR2 is FYNNEI.

The table lists this clone with a count of one. The V call is TRBV4-2, the J call TRBJ2-3; 9 bases agree with TRBD1. V was pared by 0 bases and J by 3 bases, with 1 base of the junction left unmatched. Looked up from germline, CDR1 is LGHNA and CDR2 is YNFKEQ. CDR3 length equals 15 residues. The CDR3 sequence is CASSQDGQGTDTQYF. The CDR3 DNA follows: TGTGCCAGCAGCCAAGATGGACAGGGGACAGATACGCAGTATTTT.

V gene TRBV5-1 combines with J gene TRBJ2-5; 7 bases are shared with TRBD2. The CDR3 totals 14 residues. With 1 base clipped from V and 3 bases from J, the junction kept 3 bases outside the gene matches. The V gene's germline CDR1 is SGHRS and CDR2 YFSETQ. The CDR3 nucleotides are TGCGCCAGCAGCTTGAGTGGACTAGAAGAGACCCAGTACTTC. Its protein is CASSLSGLEETQYF.

This clone has more than one count but fewer than ten. The rearrangement joins TRBV10-1 to TRBJ2-1; D is unresolved. V lost 0 bases to trimming and J lost 4 bases, with 13 bases between them. This CDR3 has 16 amino acids. CDR1 and CDR2 from the germline V gene are WNHNN and SYGVQD (reference sequence). Written as DNA, the CDR3 is TGCGCCAGCAGTGAGTCGATAGCCCCAACTTACAATGAGCAGTTCTTC. Protein product: CASSESIAPTYNEQFF.

The chain employs TRBV5-1 and TRBJ1-4; tentatively, D is TRBD1 (5 bases). The CDR3 consists of 15 residues. V lost 7 bases to trimming and J lost 0 bases, with 13 bases between them. In germline, CDR1 is SGHRS, CDR2 YFSETQ. DNA for the CDR3: TGCGCCAGCCGACAGTCGACCGCAACTAATGAAAAACTGTTTTTT. Translated: CASRQSTATNEKLFF.

CDR3 protein: CASSILAGINNEQFF. CDR3 DNA sequence: TGTGCCAGTAGTATACTAGCGGGGATTAACAATGAGCAGTTCTTC. J is TRBJ2-1 and V is TRBV19, with 9 nucleotides matching TRBD2. Germline CDR1 and CDR2: LNHDA and SQIVND (reference sequence). V lost 2 bases, J lost 5 bases, and 4 bases stayed unmatched. The CDR3 runs to 15 residues.

The chain recombines TRBV25-1 with TRBJ2-7; D gene uncertain. Trimming shortened V by 4 bases and J by 2 bases, and 3 bases separated the two germline ends. Per germline, CDR1 MGHDK and CDR2 SYGVNS. The CDR3 has 11 residues. The CDR3 region has the DNA TGTGCCAGCAGTGTCACCTACGAGCAGTACTTC. It codes for CASSVTYEQYF.